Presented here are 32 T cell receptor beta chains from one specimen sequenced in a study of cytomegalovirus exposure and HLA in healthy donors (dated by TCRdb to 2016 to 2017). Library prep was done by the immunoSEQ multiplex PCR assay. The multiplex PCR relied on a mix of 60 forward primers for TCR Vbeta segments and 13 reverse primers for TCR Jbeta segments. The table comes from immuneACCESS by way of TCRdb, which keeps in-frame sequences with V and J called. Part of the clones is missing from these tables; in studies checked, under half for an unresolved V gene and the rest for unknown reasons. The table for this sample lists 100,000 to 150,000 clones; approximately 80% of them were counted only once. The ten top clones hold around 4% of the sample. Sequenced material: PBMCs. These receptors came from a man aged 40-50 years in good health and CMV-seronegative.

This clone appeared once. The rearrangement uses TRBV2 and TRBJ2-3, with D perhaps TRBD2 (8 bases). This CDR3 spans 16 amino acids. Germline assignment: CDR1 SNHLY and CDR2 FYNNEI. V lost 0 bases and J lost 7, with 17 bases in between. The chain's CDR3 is CASSEAGGGGRNTQYF. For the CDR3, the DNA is TGTGCCAGCAGTGAAGCAGGGGGCGGGGGGCGGAATACGCAGTATTTT.

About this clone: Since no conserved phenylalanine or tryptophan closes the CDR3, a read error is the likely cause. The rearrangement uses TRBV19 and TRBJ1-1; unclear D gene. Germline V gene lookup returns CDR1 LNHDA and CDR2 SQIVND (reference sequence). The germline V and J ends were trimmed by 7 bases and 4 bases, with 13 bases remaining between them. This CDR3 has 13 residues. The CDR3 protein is CASTPPHSTEAFL. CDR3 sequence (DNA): TGTGCCAGTACCCCCCCCCACAGCACTGAAGCTTTCCTT.

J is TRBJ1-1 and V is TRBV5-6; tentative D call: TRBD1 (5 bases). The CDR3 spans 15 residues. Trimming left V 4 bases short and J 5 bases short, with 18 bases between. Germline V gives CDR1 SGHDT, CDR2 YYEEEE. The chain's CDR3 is CASSPTTELQTEAFF. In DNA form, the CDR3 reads TGTGCCAGCAGCCCGACGACAGAACTCCAGACTGAAGCTTTCTTT.

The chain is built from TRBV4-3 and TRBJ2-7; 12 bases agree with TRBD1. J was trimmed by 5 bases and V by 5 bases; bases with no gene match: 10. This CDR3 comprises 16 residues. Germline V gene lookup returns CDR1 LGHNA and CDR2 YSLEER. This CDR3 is CASSLQGGTGGNEQYF. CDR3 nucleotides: TGCGCCAGCAGCTTACAGGGGGGGACAGGGGGCAACGAGCAGTACTTC.

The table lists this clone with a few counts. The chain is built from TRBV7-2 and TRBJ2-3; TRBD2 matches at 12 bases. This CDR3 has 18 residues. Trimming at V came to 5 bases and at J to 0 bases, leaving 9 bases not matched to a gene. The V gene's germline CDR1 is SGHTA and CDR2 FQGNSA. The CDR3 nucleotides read TGTGCCAGCAGCCCCGGACTAGCGGGGCTTGCTAGCACAGATACGCAGTATTTT. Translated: CASSPGLAGLASTDTQYF.

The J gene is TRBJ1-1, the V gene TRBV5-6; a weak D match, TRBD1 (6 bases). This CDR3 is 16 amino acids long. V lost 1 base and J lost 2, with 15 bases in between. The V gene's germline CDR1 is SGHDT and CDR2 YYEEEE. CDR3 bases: TGTGCCAGCAGCTTGAGGGGGTTGGTTTTAAACACTGAAGCTTTCTTT. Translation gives CASSLRGLVLNTEAFF.

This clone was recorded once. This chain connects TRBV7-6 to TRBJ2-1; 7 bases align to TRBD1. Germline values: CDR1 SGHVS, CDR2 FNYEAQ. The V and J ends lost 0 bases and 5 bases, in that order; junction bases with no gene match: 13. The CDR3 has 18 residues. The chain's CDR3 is CASSLAPRDSLRNNEQFF. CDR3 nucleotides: TGTGCCAGCAGCTTAGCTCCCAGGGACAGCTTAAGGAACAATGAGCAGTTCTTC.

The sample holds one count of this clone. The CDR3 spells CATSRDRVSGGYTF. CDR3 sequence (DNA): TGTGCCACCAGCAGAGATAGAGTGTCGGGTGGCTACACCTTC. The J gene is TRBJ1-2, the V gene TRBV15; no clear D gene. Germline V gene sequence: CDR1 LNHNV, CDR2 YYDKDF (reference sequence). The V gene lost 0 bases and the J gene lost 7 bases, with 12 bases spanning the gap. CDR3 length: 14 residues.

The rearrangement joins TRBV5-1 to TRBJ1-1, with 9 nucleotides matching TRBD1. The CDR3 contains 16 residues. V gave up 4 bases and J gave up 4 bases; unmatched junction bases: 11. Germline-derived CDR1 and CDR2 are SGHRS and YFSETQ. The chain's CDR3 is CASSLRTGARGTEAFF. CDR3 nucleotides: TGCGCCAGCAGCCTTAGGACAGGGGCAAGGGGCACTGAAGCTTTCTTT.

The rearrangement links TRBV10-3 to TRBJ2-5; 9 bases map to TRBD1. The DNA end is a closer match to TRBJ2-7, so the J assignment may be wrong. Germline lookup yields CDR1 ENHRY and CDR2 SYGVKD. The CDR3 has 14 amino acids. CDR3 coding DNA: TGTGCCATCAGTGTGGACAGGGGAGACTACGAGCAGTACTTC. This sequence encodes CAISVDRGDYEQYF.

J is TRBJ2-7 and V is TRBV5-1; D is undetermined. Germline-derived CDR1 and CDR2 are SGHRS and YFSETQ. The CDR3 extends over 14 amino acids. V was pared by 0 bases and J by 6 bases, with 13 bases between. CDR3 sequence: CASSLAVRVGEQYF. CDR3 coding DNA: TGCGCCAGCAGCTTGGCCGTCCGGGTAGGCGAGCAGTACTTC.

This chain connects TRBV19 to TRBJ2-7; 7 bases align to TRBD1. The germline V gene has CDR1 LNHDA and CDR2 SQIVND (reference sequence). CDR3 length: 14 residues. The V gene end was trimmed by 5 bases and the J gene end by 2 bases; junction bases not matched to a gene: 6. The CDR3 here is CASSRDSGPYEQYF. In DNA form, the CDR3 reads TGTGCCAGTAGTCGGGACAGTGGGCCCTACGAGCAGTACTTC.

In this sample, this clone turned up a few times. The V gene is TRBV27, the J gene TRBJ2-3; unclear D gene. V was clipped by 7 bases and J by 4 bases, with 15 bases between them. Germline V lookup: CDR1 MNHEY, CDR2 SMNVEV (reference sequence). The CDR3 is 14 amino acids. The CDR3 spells CASTWSQPADTQYF. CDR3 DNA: TGTGCCAGCACCTGGTCTCAACCGGCAGATACGCAGTATTTT.

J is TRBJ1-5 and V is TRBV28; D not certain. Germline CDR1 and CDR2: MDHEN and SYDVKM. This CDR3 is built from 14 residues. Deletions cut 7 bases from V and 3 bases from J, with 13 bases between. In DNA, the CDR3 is TGTGCCAGCACGGGAGGGAGCATCAATCAGCCCCAGCATTTT. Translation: CASTGGSINQPQHF.

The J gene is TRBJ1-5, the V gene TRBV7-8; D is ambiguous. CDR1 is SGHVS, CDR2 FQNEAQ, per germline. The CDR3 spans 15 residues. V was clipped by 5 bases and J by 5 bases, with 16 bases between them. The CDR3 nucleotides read TGTGCCAGCAGCCCTAGTGGAGGGAGGGATCAGCCCCAGCATTTT. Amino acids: CASSPSGGRDQPQHF.

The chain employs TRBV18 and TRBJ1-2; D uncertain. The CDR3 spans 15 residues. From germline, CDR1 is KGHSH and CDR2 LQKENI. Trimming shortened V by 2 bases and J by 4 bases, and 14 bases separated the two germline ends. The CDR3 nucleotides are TGTGCCAGCTCACCAGACCGGGAAGGGCTCTATGGCTACACCTTC. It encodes CASSPDREGLYGYTF.

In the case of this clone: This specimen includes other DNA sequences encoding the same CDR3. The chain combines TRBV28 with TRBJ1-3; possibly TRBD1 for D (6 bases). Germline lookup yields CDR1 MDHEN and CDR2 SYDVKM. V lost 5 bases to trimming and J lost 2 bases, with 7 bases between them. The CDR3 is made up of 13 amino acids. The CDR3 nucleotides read TGTGCCAGCAGTCGGGACACTGGAAACACCATATATTTT. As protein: CASSRDTGNTIYF.

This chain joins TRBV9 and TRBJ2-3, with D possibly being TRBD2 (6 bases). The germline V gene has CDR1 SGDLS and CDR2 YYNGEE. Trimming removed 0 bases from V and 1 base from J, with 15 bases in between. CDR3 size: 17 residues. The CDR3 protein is CASSVDPPGGGTDTQYF. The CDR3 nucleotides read TGTGCCAGCAGCGTAGACCCCCCCGGGGGAGGCACAGATACGCAGTATTTT.

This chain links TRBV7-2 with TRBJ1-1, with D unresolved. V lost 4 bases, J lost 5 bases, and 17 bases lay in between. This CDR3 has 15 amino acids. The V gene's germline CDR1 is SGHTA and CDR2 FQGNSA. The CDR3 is CASSSNPGVRTEAFF. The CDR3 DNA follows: TGTGCCAGCAGCTCCAACCCGGGAGTACGGACTGAAGCTTTCTTT.

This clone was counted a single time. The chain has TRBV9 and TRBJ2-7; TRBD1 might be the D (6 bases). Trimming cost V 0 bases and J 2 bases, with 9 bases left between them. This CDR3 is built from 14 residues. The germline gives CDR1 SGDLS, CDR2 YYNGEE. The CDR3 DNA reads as TGTGCCAGCAGCGTAGTAGGACAGACCTACGAGCAGTACTTC. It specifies CASSVVGQTYEQYF.

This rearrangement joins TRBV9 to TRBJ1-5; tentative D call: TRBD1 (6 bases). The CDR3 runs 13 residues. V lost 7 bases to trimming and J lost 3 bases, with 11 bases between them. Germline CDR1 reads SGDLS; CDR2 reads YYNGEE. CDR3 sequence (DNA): TGTGCCAGCGGGGGGGGACACAATCAGCCCCAGCATTTT. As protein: CASGGGHNQPQHF.

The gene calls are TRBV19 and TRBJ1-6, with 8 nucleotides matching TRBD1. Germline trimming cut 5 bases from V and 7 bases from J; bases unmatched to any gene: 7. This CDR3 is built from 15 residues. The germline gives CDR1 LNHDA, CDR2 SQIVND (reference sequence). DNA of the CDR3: TGTGCCAGTAGTTCCAGGACAGGGTGGAATTCACCCCTCCACTTT. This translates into CASSSRTGWNSPLHF.

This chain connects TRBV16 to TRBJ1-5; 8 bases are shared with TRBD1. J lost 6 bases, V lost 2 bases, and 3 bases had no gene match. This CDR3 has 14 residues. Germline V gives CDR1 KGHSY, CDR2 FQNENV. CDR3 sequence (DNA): TGTGCCAGCAGCCAACAGGGGGCGGCTCAGCCCCAGCATTTT. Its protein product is CASSQQGAAQPQHF. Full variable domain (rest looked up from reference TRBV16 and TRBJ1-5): GEEVAQTPKHLVRGEGQKAKLYCAPIKGHSYVFWYQQVLKNEFKFLISFQNENVFDETGMPKERFSAKCLPNSPCSLEIQATKLEDSAVYFCASSQQGAAQPQHFGDGTRLSIL.

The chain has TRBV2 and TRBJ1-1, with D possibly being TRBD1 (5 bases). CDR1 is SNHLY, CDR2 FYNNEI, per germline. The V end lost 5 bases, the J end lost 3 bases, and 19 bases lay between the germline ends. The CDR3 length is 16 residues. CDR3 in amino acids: CASSRRVGVRDTEAFF. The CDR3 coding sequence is TGTGCCAGCAGTCGGAGGGTAGGGGTTCGGGACACTGAAGCTTTCTTT.

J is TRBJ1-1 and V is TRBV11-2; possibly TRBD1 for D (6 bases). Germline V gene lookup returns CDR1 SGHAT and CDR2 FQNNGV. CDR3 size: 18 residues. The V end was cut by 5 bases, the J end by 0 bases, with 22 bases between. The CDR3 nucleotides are TGTGCCAGCAGCCATCCCAGGGGAAGTCTCAAAATGAACACTGAAGCTTTCTTT. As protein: CASSHPRGSLKMNTEAFF.

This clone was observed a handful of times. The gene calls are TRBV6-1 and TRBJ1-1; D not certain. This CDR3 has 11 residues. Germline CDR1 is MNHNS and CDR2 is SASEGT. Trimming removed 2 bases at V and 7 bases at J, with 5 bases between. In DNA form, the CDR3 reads TGTGCCAGCAGTGAACTCGGTGAAGCTTTCTTT. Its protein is CASSELGEAFF.

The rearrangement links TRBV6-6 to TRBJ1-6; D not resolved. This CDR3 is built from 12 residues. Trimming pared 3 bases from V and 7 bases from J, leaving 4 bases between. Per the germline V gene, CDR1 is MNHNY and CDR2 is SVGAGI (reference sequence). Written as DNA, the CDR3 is TGTGCCAGCAGTTATAGCAATTCACCCCTCCACTTT. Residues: CASSYSNSPLHF.

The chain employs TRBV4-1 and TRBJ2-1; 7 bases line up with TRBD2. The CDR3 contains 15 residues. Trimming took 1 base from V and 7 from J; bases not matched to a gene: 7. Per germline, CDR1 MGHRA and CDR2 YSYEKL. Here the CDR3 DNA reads TGCGCCAGCAGCCAAGGAGCGGGGAGTTGGAATGAGCAGTTCTTC. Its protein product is CASSQGAGSWNEQFF.

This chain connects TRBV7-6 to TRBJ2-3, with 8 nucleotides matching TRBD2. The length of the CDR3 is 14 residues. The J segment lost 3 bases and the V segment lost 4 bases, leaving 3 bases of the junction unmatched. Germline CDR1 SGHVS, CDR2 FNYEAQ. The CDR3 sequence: CASSSQRGTDTQYF. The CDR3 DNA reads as TGTGCCAGCAGCTCCCAGCGGGGGACAGATACGCAGTATTTT.

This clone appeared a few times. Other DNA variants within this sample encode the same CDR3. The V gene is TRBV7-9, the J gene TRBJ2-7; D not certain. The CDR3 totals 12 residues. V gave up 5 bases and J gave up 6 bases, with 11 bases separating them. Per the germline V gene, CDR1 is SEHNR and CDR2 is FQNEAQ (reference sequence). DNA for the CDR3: TGTGCCAGCAGCCTTGGAACGGGCGAGCAGTACTTC. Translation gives CASSLGTGEQYF. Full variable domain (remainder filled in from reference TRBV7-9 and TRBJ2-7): DTGVSQNPRHKITKRGQNVTFRCDPISEHNRLYWYRQTLGQGPEFLTYFQNEAQLEKSRLLSDRFSAERPKGSFSTLEIQRTEQGDSAMYLCASSLGTGEQYFGPGTRLTVT.

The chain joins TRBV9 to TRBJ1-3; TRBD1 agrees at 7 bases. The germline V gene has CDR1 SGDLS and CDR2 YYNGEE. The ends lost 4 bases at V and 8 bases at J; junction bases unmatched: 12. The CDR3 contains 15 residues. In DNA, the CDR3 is TGTGCCAGCAGCACGCGGGACAGAGCCATGGACACCATATATTTT. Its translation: CASSTRDRAMDTIYF.

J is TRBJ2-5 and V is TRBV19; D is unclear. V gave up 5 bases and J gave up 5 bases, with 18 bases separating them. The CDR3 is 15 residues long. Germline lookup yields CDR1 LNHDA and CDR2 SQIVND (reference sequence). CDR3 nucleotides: TGTGCCAGTAGTTCCCTCCATAGTTCGAGGGAGACCCAGTACTTC. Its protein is CASSSLHSSRETQYF. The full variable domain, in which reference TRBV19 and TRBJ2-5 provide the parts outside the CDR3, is DGGITQSPKYLFRKEGQNVTLSCEQNLNHDAMYWYRQDPGQGLRLIYYSQIVNDFQKGDIAEGYSVSREKKESFPLTVTSAQKNPTAFYLCASSSLHSSRETQYFGPGTRLLVL.